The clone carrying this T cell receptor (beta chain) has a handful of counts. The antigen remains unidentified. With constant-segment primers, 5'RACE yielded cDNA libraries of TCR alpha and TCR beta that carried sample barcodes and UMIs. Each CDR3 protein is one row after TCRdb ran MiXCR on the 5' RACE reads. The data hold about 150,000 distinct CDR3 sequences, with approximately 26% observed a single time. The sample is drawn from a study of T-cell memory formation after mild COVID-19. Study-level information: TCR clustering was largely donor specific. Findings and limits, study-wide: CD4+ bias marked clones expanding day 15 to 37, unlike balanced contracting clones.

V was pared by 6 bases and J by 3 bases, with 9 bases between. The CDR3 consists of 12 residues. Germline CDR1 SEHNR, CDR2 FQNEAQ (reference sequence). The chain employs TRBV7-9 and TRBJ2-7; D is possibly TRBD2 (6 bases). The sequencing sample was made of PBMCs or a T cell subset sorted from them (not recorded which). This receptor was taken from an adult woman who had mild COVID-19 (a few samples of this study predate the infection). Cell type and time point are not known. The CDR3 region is CASSYSGYEQYF. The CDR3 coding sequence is TGTGCCAGCAGTTATAGCGGCTACGAGCAGTACTTC.